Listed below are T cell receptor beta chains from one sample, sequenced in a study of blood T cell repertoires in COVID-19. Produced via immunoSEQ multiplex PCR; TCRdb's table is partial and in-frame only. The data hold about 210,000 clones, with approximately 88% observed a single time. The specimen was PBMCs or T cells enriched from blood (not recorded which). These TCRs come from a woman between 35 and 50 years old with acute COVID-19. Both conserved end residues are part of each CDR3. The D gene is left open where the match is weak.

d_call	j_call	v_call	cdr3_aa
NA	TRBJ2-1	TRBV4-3	CASSQASAPYNEQFF
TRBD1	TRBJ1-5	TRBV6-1	CASSGLKGQGTGEPQHF
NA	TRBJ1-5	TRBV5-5	CASSLRLTDVYSNQPQHF
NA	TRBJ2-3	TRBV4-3	CASSQVKGGLRPDTQYF
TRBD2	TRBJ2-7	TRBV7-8	CASSLSGGYEQYF
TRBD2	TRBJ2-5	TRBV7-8	CASSRGGGGETQYF
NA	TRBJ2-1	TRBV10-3	CAISPQGNEQFF
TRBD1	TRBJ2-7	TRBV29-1	CSVVVATGTYEQYF
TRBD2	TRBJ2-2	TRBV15	CATSRDLAGAGGELFF
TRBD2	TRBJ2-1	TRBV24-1	CATSDLRREGRNEQFF
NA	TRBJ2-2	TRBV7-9	CASSSTVVGELFF
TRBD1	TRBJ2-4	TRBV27	CASGTDRLAKNIQYF
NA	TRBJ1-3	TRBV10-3	CAISDPRSGDTIYF
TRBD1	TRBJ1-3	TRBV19	CASRGQGNTIYF
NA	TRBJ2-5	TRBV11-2	CASSFLGAETQYF
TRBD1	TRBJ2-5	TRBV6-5	CASSPGAGGRETQYF
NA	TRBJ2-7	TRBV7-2	CASSLTGGALRVF
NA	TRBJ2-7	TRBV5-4	CASREGGSHPGEQYF
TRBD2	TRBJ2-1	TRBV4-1	CASSPYTSGGAYNEQFF
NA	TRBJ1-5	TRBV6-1	CASSEGGNWSNQPQHF
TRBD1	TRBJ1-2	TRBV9	CASSPHAGTGEGYTF
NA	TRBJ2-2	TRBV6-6	CASSLAGSGTGELFF
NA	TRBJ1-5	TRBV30	CAWSSGIDQPQHF
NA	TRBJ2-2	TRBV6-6	CASSWLAITGELFF
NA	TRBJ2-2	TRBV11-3	CASVPSMTGELFF
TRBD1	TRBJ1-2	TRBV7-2	CASSFTGGAGGGYTF
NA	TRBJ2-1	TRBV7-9	CASSLPGLNEQFF
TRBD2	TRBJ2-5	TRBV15	CATSREAGGHLQETQYF
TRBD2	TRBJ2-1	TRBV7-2	CASSLVPSGRNEQFF
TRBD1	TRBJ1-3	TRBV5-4	CASSLAGGPGNTIYF
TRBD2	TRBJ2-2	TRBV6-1	CASSVLEGLAGGDTGELFF
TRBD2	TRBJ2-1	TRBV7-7	CASSLLAGLGDEQFF
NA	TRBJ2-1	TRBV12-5	CASGLALGGGRNEQFF
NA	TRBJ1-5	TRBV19	CASSMVRQEGQPQHF
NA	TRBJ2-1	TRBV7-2	CASSLGLGVSNEQFF
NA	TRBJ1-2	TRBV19	CASSIDTRIGGYTF